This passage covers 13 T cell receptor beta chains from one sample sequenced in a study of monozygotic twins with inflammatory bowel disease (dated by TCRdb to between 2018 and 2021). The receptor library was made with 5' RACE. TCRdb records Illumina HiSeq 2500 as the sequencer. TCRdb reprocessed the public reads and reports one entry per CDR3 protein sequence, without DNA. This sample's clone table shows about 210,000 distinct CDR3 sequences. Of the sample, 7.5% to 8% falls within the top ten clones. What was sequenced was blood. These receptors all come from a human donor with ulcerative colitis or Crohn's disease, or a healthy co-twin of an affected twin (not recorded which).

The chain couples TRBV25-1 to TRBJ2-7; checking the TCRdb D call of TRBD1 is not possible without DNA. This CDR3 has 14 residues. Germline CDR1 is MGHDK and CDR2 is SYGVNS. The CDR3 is CASSRQGFSYEQYF.

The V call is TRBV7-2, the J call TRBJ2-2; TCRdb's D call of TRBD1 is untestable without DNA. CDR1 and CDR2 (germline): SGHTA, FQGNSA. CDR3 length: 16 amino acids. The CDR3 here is CASSSTGVVRGGELFF.

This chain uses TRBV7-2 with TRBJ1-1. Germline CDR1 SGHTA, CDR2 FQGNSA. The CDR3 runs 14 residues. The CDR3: CASSLADLNTEAFF.

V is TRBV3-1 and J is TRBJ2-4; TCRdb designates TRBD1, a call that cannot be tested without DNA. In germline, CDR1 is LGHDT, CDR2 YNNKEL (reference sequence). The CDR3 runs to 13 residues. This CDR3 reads CASSHSTGAIQYF.

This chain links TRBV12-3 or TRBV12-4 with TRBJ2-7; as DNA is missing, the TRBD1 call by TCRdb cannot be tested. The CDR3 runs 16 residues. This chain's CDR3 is CASSLGGTISVFKQYF.

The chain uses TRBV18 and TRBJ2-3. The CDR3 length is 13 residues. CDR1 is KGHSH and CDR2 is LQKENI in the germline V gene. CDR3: CASSPGDTDTQYF.

The CDR3: CASTSTLGQGTGELFF. This rearrangement joins TRBV2 to TRBJ2-2; TCRdb's D call of TRBD1 is untestable without DNA. Germline-derived CDR1 and CDR2 are SNHLY and FYNNEI. The length of the CDR3 is 16 residues.

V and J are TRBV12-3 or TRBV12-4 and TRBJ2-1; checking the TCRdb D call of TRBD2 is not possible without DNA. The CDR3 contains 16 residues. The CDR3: CASSLDLAGFYNEQFF.

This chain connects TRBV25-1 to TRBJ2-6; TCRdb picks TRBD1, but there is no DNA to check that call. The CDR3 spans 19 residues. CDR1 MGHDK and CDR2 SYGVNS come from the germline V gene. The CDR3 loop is CASSEWRGTVLSGANVLTF.

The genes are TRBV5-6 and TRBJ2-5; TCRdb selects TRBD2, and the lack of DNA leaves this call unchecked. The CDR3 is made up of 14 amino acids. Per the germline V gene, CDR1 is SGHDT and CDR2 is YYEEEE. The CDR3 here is CASSLGDGPGTQYF.

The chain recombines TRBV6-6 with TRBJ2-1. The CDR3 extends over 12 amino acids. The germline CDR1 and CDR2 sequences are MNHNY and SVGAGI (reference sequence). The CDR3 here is CASRYLYNEQFF.

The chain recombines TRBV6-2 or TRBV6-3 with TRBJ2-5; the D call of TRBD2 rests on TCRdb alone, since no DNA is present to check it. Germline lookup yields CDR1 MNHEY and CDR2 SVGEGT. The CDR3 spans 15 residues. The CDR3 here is CASRNSGIGWETQYF.

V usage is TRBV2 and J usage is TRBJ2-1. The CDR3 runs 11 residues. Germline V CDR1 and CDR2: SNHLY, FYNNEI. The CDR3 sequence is CASSEMDLEFF.